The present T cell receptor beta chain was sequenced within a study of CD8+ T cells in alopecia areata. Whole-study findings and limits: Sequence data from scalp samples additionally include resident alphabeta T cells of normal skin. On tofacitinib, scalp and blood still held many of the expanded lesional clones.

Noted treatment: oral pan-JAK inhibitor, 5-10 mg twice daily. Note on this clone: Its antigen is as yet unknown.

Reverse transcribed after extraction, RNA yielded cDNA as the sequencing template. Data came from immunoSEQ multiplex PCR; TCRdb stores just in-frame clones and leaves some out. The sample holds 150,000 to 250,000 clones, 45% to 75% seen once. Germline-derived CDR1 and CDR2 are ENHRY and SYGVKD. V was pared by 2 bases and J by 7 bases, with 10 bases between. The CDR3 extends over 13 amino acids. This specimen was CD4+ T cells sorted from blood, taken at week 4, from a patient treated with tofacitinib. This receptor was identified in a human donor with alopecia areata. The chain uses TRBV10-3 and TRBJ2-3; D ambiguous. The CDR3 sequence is CAISEAAANTQYF. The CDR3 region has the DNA TGTGCCATCAGTGAGGCGGCAGCTAATACGCAGTATTTT.